This passage covers 5 T cell receptor beta chains from one sample sequenced in a study of OX40 agonist ivuxolimab in advanced cancers. The library was built by means of the immunoSEQ multiplex PCR assay. TCRdb retrieved this table from immuneACCESS and kept in-frame rearrangements only. Not all clones are present; in checked studies, unresolved V genes account for under half, and no reason is known for the remainder. For this sample there are 90,000 to 120,000 clones; about 91% appear just once. The ten largest clonotypes hold 1% to 1.5% of the sample. The material was CD4+ or CD8+ T cells sorted from blood, obtained in a trial of the OX40 agonist ivuxolimab. The source is an adult with an advanced solid tumor such as melanoma, head and neck, liver or kidney cancer.

The chain uses TRBV28 and TRBJ2-7; 9 bases are shared with TRBD1. The CDR3 is made up of 15 amino acids. Germline CDR1 reads MDHEN; CDR2 reads SYDVKM. After removal of 1 base from V and 0 bases from J, the junction contained 1 base not matched to a gene. The CDR3: CASSLSGQGSYEQYF. CDR3 bases: TGTGCCAGCAGTTTATCGGGACAGGGCTCCTACGAGCAGTACTTC.

This chain uses TRBV7-2 with TRBJ1-2, with 8 bases matching TRBD1. CDR1 is SGHTA, CDR2 FQGNSA, per germline. CDR3 length: 13 amino acids. Trimming cost V 6 bases and J 6 bases; bases outside gene matches: 6. CDR3 DNA sequence: TGTGCCAGCAGGACCGGGACAGGAGATGGCTACACCTTC. This sequence encodes CASRTGTGDGYTF.

The chain is built from TRBV7-9 and TRBJ1-5; D not certain. Germline loops: CDR1 SEHNR, CDR2 FQNEAQ (reference sequence). The CDR3 sequence is 14 residues long. Trimming shortened V by 5 bases and J by 0 bases, and 8 bases separated the two germline ends. Written as DNA, the CDR3 is TGTGCCAGCAGCGCGTCAAATAGCAATCAGCCCCAGCATTTT. This translates into CASSASNSNQPQHF.

V is TRBV9 and J is TRBJ2-5, with D possibly matching TRBD1 (5 bases). V was clipped by 3 bases and J by 5 bases, with 8 bases between them. CDR3 length: 12 amino acids. Germline CDR1 reads SGDLS; CDR2 reads YYNGEE. CDR3 amino acids: CASSAAGETQYF. The CDR3 DNA sequence: TGTGCCAGCAGCGCCGCAGGGGAGACCCAGTACTTC.

The chain combines TRBV29-1 with TRBJ1-3, with 9 bases matching TRBD1. V trimming: 3 bases; J trimming: 1 base; junction bases outside the gene matches: 4. Looked up from germline, CDR1 is SQVTM and CDR2 is ANQGSEA. CDR3 size: 15 residues. The CDR3: CSVEGQGSSGNTIYF. The CDR3 DNA sequence: TGCAGCGTTGAGGGACAGGGATCTTCTGGAAACACCATATATTTT.